A selection of T cell receptor beta chains follows, all from one sample in a study of blood T cells in healthy people across ages. Using its own MiXCR run on the 5' RACE reads, TCRdb lists one record per CDR3 protein. The sample lists about 1.8 million distinct CDR3 sequences, around half occurring once. The sequenced material came from blood. These receptor sequences come from a woman aged 40 to 49 in good health. CDR3s include the opening cysteine and the closing phenylalanine or tryptophan. The order of the fields is clone size, J gene, V gene, D gene, CDR3 protein, CDR3 DNA. D genes are given only for firm matches. Only some rows state a clone size, as once, few, many or a class for expanded clones.

few TRBJ2-5 TRBV28 TRBD2 CASGWETSGGPRETQYF TGTGCCAGCGGTTGGGAGACTAGCGGGGGACCCAGGGAGACCCAGTACTTC
. TRBJ2-2 TRBV24-1 . CATSDHGQLTGELFF TGTGCCACCAGTGACCACGGACAGCTCACCGGGGAGCTGTTTTTT
few TRBJ2-4 TRBV7-2 . CASSLETGQAKNIQYF TGTGCCAGCAGCTTAGAAACAGGTCAGGCCAAAAACATTCAGTACTTC
few TRBJ2-7 TRBV20-1 . CSTRTPYEQYF TGCAGTACTCGGACCCCCTACGAGCAGTACTTC
. TRBJ1-5 TRBV6-1 . CASSEEHFSNQPQHF TGTGCCAGCAGTGAAGAACACTTTAGCAATCAGCCCCAGCATTTT
. TRBJ1-2 TRBV20-1 TRBD1 CSARDAGTGEGSLDGYTF TGCAGTGCTAGAGATGCGGGGACAGGGGAGGGGTCCTTAGATGGCTACACCTTC
few TRBJ2-6 TRBV27 . CASSFQGPSNSGANVLTF TGTGCCAGCAGTTTTCAGGGTCCCTCTAACTCTGGGGCCAACGTCCTGACTTTC
. TRBJ1-1 TRBV5-1 . CASSPSLGGGWTEAFF TGCGCCAGCAGCCCCAGTTTGGGGGGCGGATGGACTGAAGCTTTCTTT
. TRBJ1-1 TRBV20-1 . CGGPRGTEAFF TGCGGAGGGCCTAGGGGGACTGAAGCTTTCTTT
. TRBJ2-5 TRBV11-2 . CASSAGQRTQETQYF TGTGCCAGCAGCGCGGGACAGCGAACTCAAGAGACCCAGTACTTC
few TRBJ2-1 TRBV20-1 . CSATIGGDNEQFF TGCAGTGCTACGATCGGGGGTGATAATGAGCAGTTCTTC